One and the same sample provided the 4 T cell receptor beta chains below, sequenced in a study of blood T cell repertoires in COVID-19 (TCRdb year 2020). The receptor library was made with the immunoSEQ multiplex PCR assay. TCRdb carries this immuneACCESS record with in-frame sequences only. Its versions omit some clonotypes, under half of them owing to an unresolved V gene in the studies checked, with the rest unexplained. The sample yields some 250,000 clones; roughly four fifths were counted once. The biggest ten clones account for roughly 2% of the sample. What was sequenced was peripheral blood. The origin of the receptors is a man younger than 40 who had recovered from COVID-19.

The chain couples TRBV5-4 to TRBJ2-5, with D maybe TRBD1 (5 bases). The germline gives CDR1 SGHNT, CDR2 YYREEE (reference sequence). The CDR3 contains 15 residues. With 4 bases removed from V and 5 bases from J, the gap between germline ends came to 18 bases. Written as DNA, the CDR3 is TGTGCCAGCAGCCGAAATCAGGGTCTCGGGGAGACCCAGTACTTC. It codes for CASSRNQGLGETQYF.

The CDR3 coding sequence is TGTGCCAGCAGTGAAAGCGGGGGGTACGAGCAGTACTTC. It encodes CASSESGGYEQYF. J is TRBJ2-7 and V is TRBV25-1; 9 positions match TRBD2. Germline V gives CDR1 MGHDK, CDR2 SYGVNS. V gave up 2 bases and J gave up 4 bases; unmatched junction bases: 0. The CDR3 has 13 residues.

The rearrangement links TRBV5-4 to TRBJ2-6; the D is unclear. Germline lookup yields CDR1 SGHNT and CDR2 YYREEE (reference sequence). The CDR3 consists of 15 residues. V was shortened by 0 bases and J by 2 bases, with 6 bases between the two germline ends. CDR3 nucleotide sequence: TGTGCCAGCAGCTTGGCTGTAACTGGGGCCAACGTCCTGACTTTC. Encoded protein: CASSLAVTGANVLTF.

The gene calls are TRBV9 and TRBJ1-2; D call uncertain. CDR3 size: 14 residues. Germline assignment: CDR1 SGDLS and CDR2 YYNGEE. Trimming pared 0 bases from V and 4 bases from J, leaving 10 bases between. In nucleotides, the CDR3 is TGTGCCAGCAGCGTAGAAGACGGGTCCTATGGCTACACCTTC. It specifies CASSVEDGSYGYTF. Drawing the rest from reference TRBV9 and TRBJ1-2, the complete variable domain is DSGVTQTPKHLITATGQRVTLRCSPRSGDLSVYWYQQSLDQGLQFLIQYYNGEERAKGNILERFSAQQFPDLHSELNLSSLELGDSALYFCASSVEDGSYGYTFGSGTRLTVV.